This TCR beta chain emerged from a study of blood T cell repertoires in COVID-19. Study-level background: Both acute and convalescent COVID-19 samples were obtained from the United States, Italy and Spain. Sample material is recorded as cDNA or gDNA derived from T cells, B-cell-depleted T cells, or PBMCs.

In the original workflow: It was from reference gene primer amplification that nucleated cell counts were estimated. Only in-frame clones appear in the TCRdb table, and some are missing; sequencing was by immunoSEQ multiplex PCR. V and J calls and clone size are given by that table; D and trimming were obtained from the DNA. The table lists about 74,000 clones, about 88% of them singletons, with about 2.7% in the top ten. The CDR3 consists of 17 residues. Germline assignment: CDR1 MDHEN and CDR2 SYDVKM. Unmatched junction bases numbered 10, after V lost 6 bases and J lost 0 bases. The clonotype originates from a man between 65 and 80 years old with active or convalescent COVID-19. This chain links TRBV28 with TRBJ1-5; TRBD1 matches at 8 bases. Sequencing was performed on peripheral blood. The CDR3 is CASRPTGQGNSNQPQHF. CDR3 coding DNA: TGTGCCAGCAGGCCAACAGGACAGGGAAATAGCAATCAGCCCCAGCATTTT.